The 9 T cell receptor beta chains below come from one sample, sequenced in a study of vaccination and CD4 T cells after COVID-19 (dated by TCRdb to 2022 to 2024). In the paper's terms, the treatment or condition label means: roughly ten-day PBMC culture with coronavirus spike peptide pools or control peptides (ViraFEST assay). Libraries came from PCR. TCRdb lists the instrument as Illumina iSeq 100. DNA from cultured CD4+ T cells underwent TCR sequencing with the Oncomine TCR Beta short-read assay at the Johns Hopkins FTIC core. Using fastp at Q25 and MiXCR, TCRdb reprocessed the public reads and kept productive beta chains. Identical CDR3 proteins give one entry, which carries the most common genes and DNA. The sample records some 8,400 distinct CDR3 sequences, approximately 48% of which are singletons. The ten most abundant clones make up 8% of the sample. Their recognized antigens are unknown. Sequenced: CD4+ T cells from blood, cultured in vitro. These receptors came from a human donor who had recovered from COVID-19.

The gene calls are TRBV20-1 and TRBJ2-2; TRBD1 is a possible D gene (5 bases). The CDR3 spans 14 residues. Per the germline V gene, CDR1 is DFQATT and CDR2 is SNEGSKA (reference sequence). V lost 3 bases and J 4 bases, leaving 12 bases between the germline ends. The DNA of the CDR3 is TGCAGTGCTAGGGGGCCCTTGGGCACCGGGGAGCTGTTTTTT. This gives the protein CSARGPLGTGELFF.

The chain employs TRBV6-2 or TRBV6-3 and TRBJ2-7; 7 bases are shared with TRBD2. CDR1 and CDR2 (germline): MNHEY, SVGEGT. This CDR3 spans 17 amino acids. J gave up 2 bases and V 8 bases, and 18 bases lay outside the gene matches. The CDR3 loop is CASQTPSGVGGPYEQYF. The DNA for the CDR3 is TGTGCCAGCCAAACACCTAGCGGAGTTGGCGGCCCCTACGAGCAGTACTTC.

The chain has TRBV29-1 and TRBJ1-1, with no clear D. CDR1 SQVTM and CDR2 ANQGSEA come from the germline V gene. CDR3 size: 12 residues. The ends were cut back, 7 bases at V and 0 bases at J, with 9 bases in the middle. The CDR3 bases are TGCAGCGGCGGACGGATGAACACTGAAGCTTTCTTT. As protein: CSGGRMNTEAFF. The full variable domain, its missing parts supplied by reference TRBV29-1 and TRBJ1-1, is SAVISQKPSRDICQRGTSLTIQCQVDSQVTMMFWYRQQPGQSLTLIATANQGSEATYESGFVIDKFPISRPNLTFSTLTVSNMSPEDSSIYLCSGGRMNTEAFFGQGTRLTVV.

This clonotype was found a few times. The chain carries TRBV12-3 or TRBV12-4 and TRBJ2-7; 10 nucleotides match TRBD1. CDR3 size: 15 residues. Trimming took 3 bases from V and 5 from J; bases not matched to a gene: 7. In DNA form, the CDR3 reads TGTGCCAGCAGTTTCTCGGAAGGACAGGGGGACGAGCAGTACTTC. Protein sequence: CASSFSEGQGDEQYF.

This clonotype occurred a few times. CDR3 in amino acids: CASSRVDSPLHF. In DNA, the CDR3 is TGTGCCAGCTCCCGCGTCGATTCACCCCTCCACTTT. The V gene is TRBV6-1, the J gene TRBJ1-6; no definite D call. Trimming took off 8 bases at V and 8 bases at J, with 10 bases between the two ends. The CDR3 contains 12 residues. Germline V lookup: CDR1 MNHNS, CDR2 SASEGT.

The chain combines TRBV30 with TRBJ1-3; D perhaps matches TRBD1 (6 bases). CDR1 and CDR2 (germline): GTSNPN, SVGIG (reference sequence). The CDR3 spans 16 residues. V lost 5 bases and J lost 0, with 17 bases in between. The CDR3 sequence: CAWVLDRDISGNTIYF. CDR3 coding DNA: TGTGCCTGGGTCCTTGACCGGGACATCTCTGGAAACACCATATATTTT.

About this clonotype: A read error may account for a junction end that differs from germline. The J gene is TRBJ1-1, the V gene TRBV7-9; D not resolved. The CDR3 covers 14 residues. The germline gives CDR1 SEHNR, CDR2 FQNEAQ (reference sequence). CDR3 residues: CTSSLESLNTEAFF. The DNA of the CDR3 is TGTACCAGCAGCTTAGAATCCTTGAACACTGAAGCTTTCTTT.

This sequence joins TRBV19 and TRBJ2-5; the D gene is possibly TRBD2 (6 bases). CDR1 is LNHDA and CDR2 is SQIVND in the germline V gene (reference sequence). This CDR3 is 14 amino acids long. V lost 3 bases and J 3 bases, leaving 11 bases between the germline ends. In DNA form, the CDR3 reads TGTGCCAGTAGTATCTCGGGGGTAAAAGAGACCCAGTACTTC. Amino acids: CASSISGVKETQYF.

This clonotype was detected only once. CDR3 sequence (DNA): TGTGCCAGCAGTTCACCGGGACAGGGGCAAGAGACCCAGTACTTC. Its protein is CASSSPGQGQETQYF. The gene calls are TRBV12-3 or TRBV12-4 and TRBJ2-5, with 10 bases lining up with TRBD1. J lost 2 bases, V lost 4 bases, and 4 bases had no gene match. The length of the CDR3 is 15 residues.